Below, 20 T cell receptor beta chains from the same sample are listed, as sequenced in a study of CD8+ T cells in alopecia areata. Treatment specified: oral pan-JAK inhibitor, 5-10 mg twice daily. cDNA reverse transcribed from extracted RNA served as the sequencing template. Method: immunoSEQ multiplex PCR; TCRdb's copy keeps in-frame clones and lacks some. The sample shows over 85,000 clones, around 70% of them seen only once. The material sequenced was CD8+ T cells sorted from blood, taken at week 44, from a patient treated with tofacitinib. The origin of the receptors is a human donor with alopecia areata.

V gene TRBV7-2 combines with J gene TRBJ1-1; D not resolved. Germline CDR1 SGHTA, CDR2 FQGNSA. V gave up 0 bases and J gave up 5 bases, with 19 bases separating them. The CDR3 runs to 17 residues. The CDR3 sequence is CASSLAAAGGRSTEAFF. CDR3 nucleotides: TGTGCCAGCAGCTTAGCAGCGGCAGGCGGGAGGAGTACTGAAGCTTTCTTT.

The V call is TRBV28, the J call TRBJ2-5, with 7 bases fitting TRBD1. The CDR3 consists of 16 residues. The V segment lost 1 base and the J segment 3 bases; nucleotides outside the gene matches: 8. The V gene's germline CDR1 is MDHEN and CDR2 SYDVKM. This CDR3 reads CASSLFIGGTKETQYF. CDR3 DNA: TGTGCCAGCAGTTTATTTATAGGGGGCACTAAAGAGACCCAGTACTTC.

This clone was picked up a small number of times. This chain uses TRBV19 with TRBJ2-1; D uncertain. In germline, CDR1 is LNHDA, CDR2 SQIVND (reference sequence). This CDR3 comprises 12 residues. Trimming shortened V by 5 bases and J by 7 bases, and 9 bases separated the two germline ends. In DNA, the CDR3 is TGTGCCAGTAGTTGGAGTCGGAATGAGCAGTTCTTC. Residues: CASSWSRNEQFF.

The chain combines TRBV7-9 with TRBJ1-1; the D gene is possibly TRBD1 (6 bases). Germline-derived CDR1 and CDR2 are SEHNR and FQNEAQ (reference sequence). V was shortened by 5 bases and J by 6 bases, with 13 bases between the two germline ends. CDR3 length: 13 amino acids. CDR3 sequence reads: CASSQQGDPEAFF. The CDR3 nucleotides are TGTGCCAGCAGCCAACAGGGTGATCCTGAAGCTTTCTTT.

CDR3 nucleotides: TGCGCCAGCAGCCCCGCTACAGGGGAACCCTCCTACGAGCAGTACTTC. It encodes CASSPATGEPSYEQYF. The V gene is TRBV4-3, the J gene TRBJ2-7, with TRBD1 identical over 7 bases. Germline CDR1 and CDR2: LGHNA and YSLEER. V lost 4 bases and J lost 0; bases outside the gene matches: 9. CDR3 length: 16 residues.

The chain has TRBV29-1 and TRBJ2-3; 7 nucleotides agree with TRBD1. The CDR3 has 13 amino acids. The germline V gene encodes CDR1 SQVTM and CDR2 ANQGSEA. J gave up 2 bases and V 5 bases, and 4 bases lay outside the gene matches. CDR3 region: CSVHGTATDTQYF. The CDR3 DNA follows: TGCAGCGTTCACGGGACAGCCACAGATACGCAGTATTTT.

The chain links TRBV4-3 to TRBJ1-1, with 8 bases fitting TRBD1. V was clipped by 1 base and J by 5 bases; unmatched bases: 6. The CDR3 is 15 amino acids. Germline assignment: CDR1 LGHNA and CDR2 YSLEER. CDR3 in DNA: TGCGCCAGCAGCCAAGTTAAGACAGGGGCTACTGAAGCTTTCTTT. Translated, it gives CASSQVKTGATEAFF.

V is TRBV7-9 and J is TRBJ1-2; tentative D call: TRBD1 (5 bases). V was cut by 5 bases and J by 8 bases, with 21 bases left in between. CDR3 length: 15 amino acids. Looked up from germline, CDR1 is SEHNR and CDR2 is FQNEAQ (reference sequence). CDR3 protein: CASSPSDRLLGGYTF. The CDR3 nucleotides read TGTGCCAGCAGCCCATCTGACAGACTTCTGGGAGGCTACACCTTC.

The genes are TRBV30 and TRBJ2-1; 9 bases map to TRBD2. The CDR3 covers 14 residues. V lost 5 bases, J lost 8 bases, and 10 bases stayed unmatched. In germline, CDR1 is GTSNPN, CDR2 SVGIG (reference sequence). This CDR3 reads CAWESGLASDEQFF. As DNA, the CDR3 is TGTGCCTGGGAATCGGGACTAGCTTCGGATGAGCAGTTCTTC. Based on the CDR3 plus reference TRBV30 and TRBJ2-1, the full variable domain is SQTIHQWPATLVQPVGSPLSLECTVEGTSNPNLYWYRQAAGRGLQLLFYSVGIGQISSEVPQNLSASRPQDRQFILSSKKLLLSDSGFYLCAWESGLASDEQFFGPGTRLTVL.

CDR3 sequence: CASSHREGHFSYEQYF. For the CDR3, the DNA is TGTGCCAGCAGCCACCGCGAGGGCCACTTCTCCTACGAGCAGTACTTC. The chain couples TRBV13 to TRBJ2-7; weak D call: TRBD2 (5 bases). V lost 5 bases and J 0 bases, leaving 17 bases between the germline ends. Germline loops: CDR1 PRHDT, CDR2 FYEKMQ (reference sequence). The CDR3 loop spans 16 amino acids.

The rearrangement joins TRBV27 to TRBJ2-1; 8 bases match TRBD2. CDR1 and CDR2 from the germline V gene are MNHEY and SMNVEV (reference sequence). This CDR3 contains 15 residues. V lost 5 bases to trimming and J lost 5 bases; unmatched junction nucleotides: 8. Here the CDR3 DNA reads TGTGCCAGCAGTCCGACCGGGACTAGGCACAATGAGCAGTTCTTC. Amino acids: CASSPTGTRHNEQFF.

V usage is TRBV4-3 and J usage is TRBJ2-7; D is unclear. This CDR3 is 13 amino acids long. The germline gives CDR1 LGHNA, CDR2 YSLEER. Trimming removed 2 bases from V and 4 bases from J, with 9 bases in between. The CDR3 reads CASSQSTLYEQYF. The CDR3 nucleotides read TGCGCCAGCAGCCAATCCACCTTATACGAGCAGTACTTC.

This clone showed up just once. The V and J genes are TRBV30 and TRBJ1-5; D not certain. Trimming shortened V by 0 bases and J by 2 bases, and 23 bases separated the two germline ends. In germline, CDR1 is GTSNPN, CDR2 SVGIG (reference sequence). The CDR3 consists of 19 residues. The CDR3 nucleotides read TGTGCCTGGAGTGTCTACTTCTCGTTCGACATTCGGGGCAATCAGCCCCAGCATTTT. Protein sequence: CAWSVYFSFDIRGNQPQHF.

This clone was seen just once. V usage is TRBV7-2 and J usage is TRBJ2-7; the D gene is possibly TRBD2 (7 bases). The CDR3 covers 13 residues. The V and J ends lost 5 bases and 6 bases respectively, with 14 bases between them. Germline lookup yields CDR1 SGHTA and CDR2 FQGNSA. This CDR3 is CASSLGRGAEQYF. DNA of the CDR3: TGTGCCAGCAGCCTAGGCCGGGGGGCCGAGCAGTACTTC.

This clone was picked up one time. The chain recombines TRBV12-2 with TRBJ2-3; the D call TRBD2 from the table was never checked on the DNA. TRBV12-2 is designated a pseudogene. CDR3 length: 17 residues. CDR3: CASRLPRTSGGSDTQYF. CDR3 nucleotides: TGTGCAAGTCGCTTACCGCGGACTAGCGGGGGTTCAGATACGCAGTATTTT.

CDR3 region: CASSQESERGLLMNTEAFF. The CDR3 coding sequence is TGCGCCAGCAGCCAAGAGTCCGAAAGGGGCCTTCTAATGAACACTGAAGCTTTCTTT. The gene calls are TRBV4-3 and TRBJ1-1; a possible D gene is TRBD1 (5 bases). Germline-derived CDR1 and CDR2 are LGHNA and YSLEER. The ends were cut back, 0 bases at V and 0 bases at J, with 20 bases in the middle. The CDR3 loop spans 19 amino acids.

In this sample, this clone turned up a few times. This chain joins TRBV14 and TRBJ2-3; 9 nucleotides agree with TRBD2. Germline assignment: CDR1 SGHDN and CDR2 FVKESK. Losses at the gene ends were 1 base for V and 4 bases for J; bases not matched to a gene: 6. The CDR3 runs to 16 residues. In DNA, the CDR3 is TGTGCCAGCAGCCAAGCTGTTAGCGGGGGATCAGATACGCAGTATTTT. Protein: CASSQAVSGGSDTQYF.

This chain uses TRBV5-1 with TRBJ1-5; no definite D call. Trimming cost V 0 bases and J 6 bases, with 7 bases left between them. CDR1 is SGHRS, CDR2 YFSETQ, per germline. The CDR3 runs 13 residues. In nucleotides, the CDR3 is TGCGCCAGCAGCTTGGCAGTAGGTCAGCCCCAGCATTTT. Its protein is CASSLAVGQPQHF.

The gene calls are TRBV7-7 and TRBJ2-5; D possibly corresponds to TRBD1 (6 bases). CDR3 size: 15 residues. Germline CDR1 and CDR2: SSHAT and FNYEAQ (reference sequence). V was clipped by 2 bases and J by 3 bases, with 13 bases between them. The CDR3 sequence: CASSLSGQIEETQYF. The CDR3, as DNA: TGTGCCAGCAGCTTATCCGGACAGATCGAAGAGACCCAGTACTTC.

CDR3 sequence: CASNGASEQFF. CDR3 nucleotide sequence: TGCGCCAGCAACGGGGCTAGTGAGCAGTTCTTC. J is TRBJ2-1 and V is TRBV5-1; either TRBD1 or TRBD2 may fit D (5 bases each). Trimming stripped 6 bases from V and 9 bases from J, with 10 bases between. This CDR3 region has 11 residues. The germline gives CDR1 SGHRS, CDR2 YFSETQ.